The next 5 T cell receptor beta chains were all read from a single sample in a study of blood T cell repertoires in COVID-19. Using immunoSEQ multiplex PCR, the repertoire was profiled, and TCRdb retains in-frame clones only, with some absent. The sample carries roughly 46,000 clones, more than 70% recorded once. The sample comprised peripheral blood. These receptors originate from a man over 45 with active COVID-19.

In this sample, this clone turned up a few times. The chain recombines TRBV5-1 with TRBJ2-7, with 9 nucleotides matching TRBD1. From germline, CDR1 is SGHRS and CDR2 YFSETQ. The length of the CDR3 is 13 residues. The V gene end was trimmed by 6 bases and the J gene end by 5 bases; junction bases not matched to a gene: 6. The CDR3 loop reads CASKGTGRNEQYF. The CDR3 region has the DNA TGCGCCAGCAAGGGGACAGGGAGAAACGAGCAGTACTTC.

This chain uses TRBV5-4 with TRBJ2-3; D is unresolved. Per the germline V gene, CDR1 is SGHNT and CDR2 is YYREEE (reference sequence). Trimming shortened V by 0 bases and J by 4 bases, and 6 bases separated the two germline ends. The CDR3 sequence is 13 residues long. DNA for the CDR3: TGTGCCAGCAGCTTGGACTCCGCAGATACGCAGTATTTT. Its translation: CASSLDSADTQYF.

This clone was recorded only once. The chain employs TRBV25-1 and TRBJ2-7, with 7 bases aligning to TRBD1. The CDR3 consists of 15 residues. With V trimmed by 5 bases and J by 0 bases, 7 bases remained unmatched. Per the germline V gene, CDR1 is MGHDK and CDR2 is SYGVNS. For the CDR3, the DNA is TGTGCCAGCAGTTCATTTAGGGGGCTCTCCTACGAGCAGTACTTC. The encoded protein is CASSSFRGLSYEQYF.

The V gene is TRBV5-1, the J gene TRBJ1-4; no firm D call. Germline V gene lookup returns CDR1 SGHRS and CDR2 YFSETQ. V lost 3 bases and J lost 8, with 20 bases in between. The CDR3 is 16 amino acids. The CDR3 coding sequence is TGCGCCAGCAGCTCCCTACCGTATGGCAGCGGGGAAAAACTGTTTTTT. Translation gives CASSSLPYGSGEKLFF.

J is TRBJ1-1 and V is TRBV10-3, with a weak D call TRBD1 (6 bases). Per germline, CDR1 ENHRY and CDR2 SYGVKD. V lost 4 bases and J 2 bases, leaving 11 bases between the germline ends. This CDR3 comprises 14 residues. CDR3 sequence: CAISGQQGNTEAFF. The CDR3 DNA is TGTGCCATCAGTGGGCAACAGGGAAACACTGAAGCTTTCTTT.